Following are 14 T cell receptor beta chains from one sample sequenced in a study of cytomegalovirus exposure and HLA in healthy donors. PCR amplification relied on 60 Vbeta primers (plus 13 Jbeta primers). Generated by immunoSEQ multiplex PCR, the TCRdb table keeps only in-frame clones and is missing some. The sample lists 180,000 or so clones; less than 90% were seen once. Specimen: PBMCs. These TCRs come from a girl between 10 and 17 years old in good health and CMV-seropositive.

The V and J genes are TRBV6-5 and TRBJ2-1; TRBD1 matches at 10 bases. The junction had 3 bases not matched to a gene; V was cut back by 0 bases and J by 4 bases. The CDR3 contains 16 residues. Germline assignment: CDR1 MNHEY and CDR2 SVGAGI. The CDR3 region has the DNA TGTGCCAGCAGTTACTCCCGGGACAGGGGTTACAATGAGCAGTTCTTC. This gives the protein CASSYSRDRGYNEQFF.

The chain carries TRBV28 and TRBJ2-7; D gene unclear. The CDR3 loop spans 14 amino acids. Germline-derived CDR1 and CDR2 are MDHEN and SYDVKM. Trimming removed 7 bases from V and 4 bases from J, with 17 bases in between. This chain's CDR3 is CASTNAPTTYEQYF. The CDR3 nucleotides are TGTGCCAGCACCAACGCCCCAACCACTTACGAGCAGTACTTC.

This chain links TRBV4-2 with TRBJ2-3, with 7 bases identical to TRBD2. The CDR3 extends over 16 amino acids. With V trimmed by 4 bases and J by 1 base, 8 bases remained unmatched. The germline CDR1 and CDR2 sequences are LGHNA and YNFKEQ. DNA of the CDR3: TGTGCCAGCAGCCTATACCCTAGCGGTGGCACAGATACGCAGTATTTT. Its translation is CASSLYPSGGTDTQYF.

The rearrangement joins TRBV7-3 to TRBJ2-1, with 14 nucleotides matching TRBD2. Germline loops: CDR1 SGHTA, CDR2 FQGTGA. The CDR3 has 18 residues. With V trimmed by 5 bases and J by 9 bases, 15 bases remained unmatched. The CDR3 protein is CASSRLGTSGSSYAEQFF. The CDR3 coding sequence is TGTGCCAGCAGCCGACTGGGGACTAGCGGGAGTTCATATGCTGAGCAGTTCTTC.

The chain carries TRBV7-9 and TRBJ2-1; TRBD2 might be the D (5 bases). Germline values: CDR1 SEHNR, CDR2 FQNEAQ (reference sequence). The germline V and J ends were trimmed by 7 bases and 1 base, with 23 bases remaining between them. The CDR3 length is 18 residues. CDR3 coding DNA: TGTGCCAGCACCACCTTCCTAGGCGGAGGTATATCCTACAATGAGCAGTTCTTC. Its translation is CASTTFLGGGISYNEQFF.

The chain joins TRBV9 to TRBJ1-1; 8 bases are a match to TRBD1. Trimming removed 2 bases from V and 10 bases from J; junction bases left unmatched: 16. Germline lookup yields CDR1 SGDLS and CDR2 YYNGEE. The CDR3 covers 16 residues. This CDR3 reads CASSVGGADREAGAFF. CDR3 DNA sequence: TGTGCCAGCAGCGTCGGAGGGGCGGACAGGGAGGCGGGAGCTTTCTTT.

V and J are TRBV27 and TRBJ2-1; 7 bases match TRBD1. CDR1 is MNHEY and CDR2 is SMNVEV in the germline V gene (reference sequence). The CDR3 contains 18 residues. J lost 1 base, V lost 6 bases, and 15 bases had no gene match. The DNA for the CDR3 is TGTGCCAGCAGCCCCACACACAGGGGCACCTTTTCCTACAATGAGCAGTTCTTC. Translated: CASSPTHRGTFSYNEQFF.

Here the CDR3 reads CASSQSWDSGGGTQYF. DNA of the CDR3: TGTGCCAGCAGCCAATCTTGGGACAGCGGCGGAGGGACCCAGTACTTC. The rearrangement links TRBV4-2 to TRBJ2-5; 7 bases are shared with TRBD1. Germline CDR1 reads LGHNA; CDR2 reads YNFKEQ. V gave up 2 bases and J gave up 7 bases; unmatched junction bases: 13. The CDR3 runs 16 residues.

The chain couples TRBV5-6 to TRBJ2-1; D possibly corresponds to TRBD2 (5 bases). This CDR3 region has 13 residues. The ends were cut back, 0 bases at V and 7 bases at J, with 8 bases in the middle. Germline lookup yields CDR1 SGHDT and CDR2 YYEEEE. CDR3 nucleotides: TGTGCCAGCAGCTTGGTTTCGGGGAATGAGCAGTTCTTC. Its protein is CASSLVSGNEQFF.

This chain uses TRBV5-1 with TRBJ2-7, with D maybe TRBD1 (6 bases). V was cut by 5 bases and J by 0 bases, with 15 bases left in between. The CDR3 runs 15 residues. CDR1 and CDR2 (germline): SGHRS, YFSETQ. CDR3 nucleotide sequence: TGCGCCAGCAGAAAGGACAGCTCCTACTCCTACGAGCAGTACTTC. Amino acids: CASRKDSSYSYEQYF.

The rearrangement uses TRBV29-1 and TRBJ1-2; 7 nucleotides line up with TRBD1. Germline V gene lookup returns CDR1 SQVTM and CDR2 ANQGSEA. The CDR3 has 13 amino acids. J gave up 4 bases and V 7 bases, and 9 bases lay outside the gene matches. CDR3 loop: CSGRDRETYGYTF. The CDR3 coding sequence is TGCAGCGGACGGGACAGAGAAACCTATGGCTACACCTTC.

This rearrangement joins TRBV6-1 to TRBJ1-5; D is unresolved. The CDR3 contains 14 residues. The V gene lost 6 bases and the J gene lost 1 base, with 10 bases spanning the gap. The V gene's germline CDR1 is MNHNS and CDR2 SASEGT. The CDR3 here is CASSFGISNQPQHF. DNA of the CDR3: TGTGCCAGCAGCTTCGGGATAAGCAATCAGCCCCAGCATTTT.

This chain's CDR3 is CSVALRTASYEQYF. DNA for the CDR3: TGCAGCGTTGCCTTACGGACAGCCTCCTACGAGCAGTACTTC. This chain uses TRBV29-1 with TRBJ2-5; D may be TRBD1 (6 bases). TRBJ2-7 matches the DNA end more closely, so the J call is doubtful. The CDR3 has 14 amino acids. Looked up from germline, CDR1 is SQVTM and CDR2 is ANQGSEA.

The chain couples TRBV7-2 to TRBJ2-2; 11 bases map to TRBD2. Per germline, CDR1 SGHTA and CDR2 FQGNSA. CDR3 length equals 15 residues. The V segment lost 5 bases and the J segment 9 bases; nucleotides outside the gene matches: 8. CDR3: CASSPSGTSGRELFF. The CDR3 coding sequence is TGTGCCAGCAGCCCGTCCGGGACTAGCGGACGGGAGCTGTTTTTT.